The source of this T cell receptor beta chain is a study of CD8 T cells in Susac syndrome. The T cells that were sequenced for TCR beta were CD8+ and CD4+ cells from blood. Matching for age and sex applied to the controls, who were healthy donors. Negative isolation yielded CD4+ and CD8+ T cells, and FACS enriched TEMRA cells. An amount of RNA that ranged from roughly 0.45 to 1 ug was reverse transcribed with random hexamers. TCRdb reprocessed the immunoSEQ multiplex PCR reads with MiXCR, giving one entry per CDR3 protein. The data contain 110,000 to 150,000 distinct CDR3 sequences, about 94% of them singletons. Germline V gene data show CDR1 as MNHEY and CDR2 as SMNVEV (reference sequence). This CDR3 has 14 residues. Trimming took 5 bases from V and 2 from J; bases not matched to a gene: 3. A few counts support this clonotype.

What was sequenced was CD8+ T cells from PBMCs. V is TRBV27 and J is TRBJ2-1; 7 nucleotides align to TRBD1. This clonotype was obtained from a human donor in good health. CDR3 DNA: TGTGCCAGCAGTGCCGGGACAGCCTACAATGAGCAGTTCTTC. Translating gives CASSAGTAYNEQFF.